This T cell receptor (beta chain) came from a study of early T cells in non-severe SARS-CoV-2 infection. Whole-study results and caveats: The matching step, a VDJdb search, favored anti-spike CD8 responses and missed private and CD4 specificities.

J lost 4 bases, V lost 7 bases, and 7 bases had no gene match. The CDR3 is 14 residues long. CDR1 is MNHEY and CDR2 is SVGEGT in the germline V gene. TCRdb reprocessed the 5' RACE reads with MiXCR, giving one entry per CDR3 protein. In the table there are about 29,000 distinct CDR3 sequences, 4.5% to 5% of which are singletons. The sample holds a few counts of this clonotype. Its antigen is as yet unknown. What was sequenced was whole blood. This TCR was recovered from an adult who was a healthcare worker with PCR-confirmed SARS-CoV-2 infection or an uninfected control (not recorded which). This rearrangement joins TRBV6-2 or TRBV6-3 to TRBJ2-3; 8 bases line up with TRBD2. As DNA, the CDR3 is TGTGCCAGCACCGTCGGGGGGGCAGCAGATACGCAGTATTTT. Amino acids: CASTVGGAADTQYF.